This T cell receptor (beta chain) was recovered during a study of early T cells in non-severe SARS-CoV-2 infection. Across the whole study: With bulk RNA from unsorted whole blood as input, sequencing yielded unpaired chains. Findings and limits, study-wide: Sequences matched to VDJdb favored anti-spike CD8 responses, while private and CD4 specificities were missed.

Separate cDNA molecules each had unique molecular identifiers attached to them. TCRdb reprocessed the 5' RACE reads via MiXCR and lists one record per CDR3 protein. The profile covers fewer than 50,000 distinct CDR3 sequences, with 6% to 8.5% appearing a single time and more than 7.5% taken by the ten largest. The CDR3 extends over 14 amino acids. The germline CDR1 and CDR2 sequences are SSHAT and FNYEAQ (reference sequence). This clonotype came up a few times. The antigen remains undetermined. At one of its ends the junction is not consistent with the germline gene, which may arise from a read error.

The source material was whole blood. The V gene is TRBV7-7, the J gene TRBJ2-1; weak D call: TRBD1 (6 bases). The sequence came from an adult who was a healthcare worker with PCR-confirmed SARS-CoV-2 infection or an uninfected control (not recorded which). The CDR3 spells CASSLGQGNNEQFF. DNA of the CDR3: TGTGCTAGCAGCTTAGGCCAGGGGAACAATGAGCAGTTCTTC.